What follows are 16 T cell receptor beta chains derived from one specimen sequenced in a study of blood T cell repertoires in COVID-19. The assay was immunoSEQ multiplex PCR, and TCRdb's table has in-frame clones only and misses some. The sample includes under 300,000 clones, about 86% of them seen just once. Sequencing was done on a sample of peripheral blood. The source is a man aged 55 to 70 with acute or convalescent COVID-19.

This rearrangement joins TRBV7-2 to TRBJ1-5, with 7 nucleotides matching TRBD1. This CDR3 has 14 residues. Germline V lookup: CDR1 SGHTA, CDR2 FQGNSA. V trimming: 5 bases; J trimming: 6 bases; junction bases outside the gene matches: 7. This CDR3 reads CASSLDRVGQPQHF. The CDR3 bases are TGTGCCAGCAGCCTTGACAGGGTGGGTCAGCCCCAGCATTTT.

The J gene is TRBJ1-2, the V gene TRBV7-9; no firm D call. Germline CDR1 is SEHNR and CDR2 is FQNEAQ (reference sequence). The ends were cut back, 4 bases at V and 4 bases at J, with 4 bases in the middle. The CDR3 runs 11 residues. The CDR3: CASSYSYGYTF. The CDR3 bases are TGTGCCAGCAGCTACAGCTATGGCTACACCTTC.

The CDR3 coding sequence is TGTGCCAGCAGTTTATCGGTGGGGCATTATGGCTACACCTTC. Amino acid sequence: CASSLSVGHYGYTF. The chain carries TRBV27 and TRBJ1-2; D may be TRBD1 (5 bases). Germline loops: CDR1 MNHEY, CDR2 SMNVEV (reference sequence). Trimming took 0 bases from V and 5 from J, leaving 10 bases between them. The CDR3 contains 14 residues.

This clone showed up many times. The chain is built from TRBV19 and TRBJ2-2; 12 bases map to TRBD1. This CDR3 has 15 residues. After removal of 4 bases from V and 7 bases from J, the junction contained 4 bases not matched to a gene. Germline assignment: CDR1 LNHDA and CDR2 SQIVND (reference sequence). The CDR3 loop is CASSTGTGGVGELFF. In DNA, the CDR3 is TGTGCCAGTAGTACCGGGACAGGGGGCGTCGGGGAGCTGTTTTTT. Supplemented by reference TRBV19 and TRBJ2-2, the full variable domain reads DGGITQSPKYLFRKEGQNVTLSCEQNLNHDAMYWYRQDPGQGLRLIYYSQIVNDFQKGDIAEGYSVSREKKESFPLTVTSAQKNPTAFYLCASSTGTGGVGELFFGEGSRLTVL.

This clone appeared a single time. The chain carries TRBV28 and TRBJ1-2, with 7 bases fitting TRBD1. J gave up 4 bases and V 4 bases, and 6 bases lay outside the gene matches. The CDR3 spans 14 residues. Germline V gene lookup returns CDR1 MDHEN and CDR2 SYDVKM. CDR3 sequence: CASSSPGQIYGYTF. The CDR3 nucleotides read TGTGCCAGCAGTTCCCCGGGACAGATCTATGGCTACACCTTC.

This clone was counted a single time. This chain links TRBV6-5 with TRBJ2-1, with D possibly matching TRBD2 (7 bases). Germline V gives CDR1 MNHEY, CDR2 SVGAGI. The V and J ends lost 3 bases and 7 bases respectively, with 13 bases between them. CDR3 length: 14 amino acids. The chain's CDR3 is CASSYGKGGNEQFF. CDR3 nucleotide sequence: TGTGCCAGCAGTTATGGGAAGGGGGGGAATGAGCAGTTCTTC.

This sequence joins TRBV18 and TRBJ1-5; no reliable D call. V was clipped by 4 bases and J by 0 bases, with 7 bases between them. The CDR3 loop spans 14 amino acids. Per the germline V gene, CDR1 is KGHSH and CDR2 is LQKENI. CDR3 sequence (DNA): TGTGCCAGCTCACGTACAGATAGCAATCAGCCCCAGCATTTT. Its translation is CASSRTDSNQPQHF.

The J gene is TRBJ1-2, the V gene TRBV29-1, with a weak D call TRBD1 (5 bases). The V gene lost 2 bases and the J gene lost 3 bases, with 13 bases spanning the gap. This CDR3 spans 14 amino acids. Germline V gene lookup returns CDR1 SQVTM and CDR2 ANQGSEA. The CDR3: CSVETGTWDYGYTF. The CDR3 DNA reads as TGCAGCGTTGAAACGGGGACTTGGGACTATGGCTACACCTTC.

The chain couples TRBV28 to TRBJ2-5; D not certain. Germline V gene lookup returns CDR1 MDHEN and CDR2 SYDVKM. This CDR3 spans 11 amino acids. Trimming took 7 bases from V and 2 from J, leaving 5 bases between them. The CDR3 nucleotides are TGTGCCAGCACCAGACAAGAGACCCAGTACTTC. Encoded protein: CASTRQETQYF.

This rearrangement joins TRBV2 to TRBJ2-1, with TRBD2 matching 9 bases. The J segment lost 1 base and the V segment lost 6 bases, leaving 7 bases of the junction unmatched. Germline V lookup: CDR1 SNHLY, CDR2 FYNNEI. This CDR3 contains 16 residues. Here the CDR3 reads CASRSTSGASYNEQFF. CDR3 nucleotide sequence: TGTGCCAGCAGGTCGACTAGCGGCGCATCCTACAATGAGCAGTTCTTC.

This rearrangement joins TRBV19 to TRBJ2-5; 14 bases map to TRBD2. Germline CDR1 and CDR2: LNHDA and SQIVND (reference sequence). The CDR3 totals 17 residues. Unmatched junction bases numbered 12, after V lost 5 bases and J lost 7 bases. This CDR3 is CASSPRTSGRPEGTQYF. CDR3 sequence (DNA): TGTGCCAGTAGTCCCCGGACTAGCGGGAGGCCTGAGGGGACCCAGTACTTC.

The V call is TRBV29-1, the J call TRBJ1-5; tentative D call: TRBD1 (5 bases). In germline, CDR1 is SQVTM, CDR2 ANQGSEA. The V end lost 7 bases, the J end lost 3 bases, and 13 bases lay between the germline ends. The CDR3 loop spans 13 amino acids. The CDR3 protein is CSGKAGHNQPQHF. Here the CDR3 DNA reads TGCAGCGGTAAAGCAGGGCACAATCAGCCCCAGCATTTT.

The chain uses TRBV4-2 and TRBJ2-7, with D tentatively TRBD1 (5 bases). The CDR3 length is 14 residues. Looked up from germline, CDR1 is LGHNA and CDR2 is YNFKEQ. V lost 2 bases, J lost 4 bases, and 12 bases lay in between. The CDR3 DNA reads TGTGCCAGCAGCCAAAGGGGTGGGCCGTACGAGCAGTACTTC. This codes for CASSQRGGPYEQYF.

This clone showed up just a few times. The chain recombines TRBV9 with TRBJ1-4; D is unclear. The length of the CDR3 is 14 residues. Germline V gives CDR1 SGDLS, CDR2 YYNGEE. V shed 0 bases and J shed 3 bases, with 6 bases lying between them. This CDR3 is CASSVGSSNEKLFF. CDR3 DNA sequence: TGTGCCAGCAGCGTAGGCAGTTCTAATGAAAAACTGTTTTTT.

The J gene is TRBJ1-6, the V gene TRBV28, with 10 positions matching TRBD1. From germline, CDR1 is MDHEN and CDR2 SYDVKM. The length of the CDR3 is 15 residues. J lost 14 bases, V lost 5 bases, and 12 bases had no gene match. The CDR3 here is CASSPGDRGHSALHF. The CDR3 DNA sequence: TGTGCCAGCAGTCCCGGGGACAGGGGACACTCGGCCCTCCACTTT. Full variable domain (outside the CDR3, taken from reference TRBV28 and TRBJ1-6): DVKVTQSSRYLVKRTGEKVFLECVQDMDHENMFWYRQDPGLGLRLIYFSYDVKMKEKGDIPEGYSVSREKKERFSLILESASTNQTSMYLCASSPGDRGHSALHFGNGTRLTVT.

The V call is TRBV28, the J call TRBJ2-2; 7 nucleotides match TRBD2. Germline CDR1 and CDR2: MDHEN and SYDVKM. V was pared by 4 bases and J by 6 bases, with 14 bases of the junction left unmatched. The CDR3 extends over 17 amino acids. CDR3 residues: CASSSPGGREYSGELFF. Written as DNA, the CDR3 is TGTGCCAGCAGTTCCCCCGGGGGGAGAGAGTATTCCGGGGAGCTGTTTTTT.